This T cell receptor (beta chain) was found in a study of blood T cells in healthy people across ages. General observations from the study: While age rose, TCR beta diversity per million T cells dropped in a roughly linear way. Considered underestimates were the diversity estimates obtained from one million T cells.

The authors ran a second PCR of about 6 to 11 cycles using a sample-barcoded 5' primer and a J-beta primer mix. MiXCR, applied by TCRdb to the 5' RACE reads, yields one record per CDR3 protein. The sample includes 1.5 million to 2 million distinct CDR3 sequences, roughly 49% of them seen just once. With each sample, at least 5 micrograms of total RNA were extracted. This clonotype was counted between two and nine times. Its cognate antigen is unknown. The CDR3 has 12 residues. Trimming removed 7 bases from V and 11 bases from J, with 17 bases in between. The clonotype was recovered from a woman in her thirties or forties in good health. The rearrangement joins TRBV12-3 or TRBV12-4 to TRBJ1-1, with a tentative D call TRBD1 (5 bases). The sample consisted of blood. The CDR3 sequence: CASTPIQRGAFF. In DNA form, the CDR3 reads TGTGCCAGCACGCCTATTCAGAGGGGCGCTTTCTTT.